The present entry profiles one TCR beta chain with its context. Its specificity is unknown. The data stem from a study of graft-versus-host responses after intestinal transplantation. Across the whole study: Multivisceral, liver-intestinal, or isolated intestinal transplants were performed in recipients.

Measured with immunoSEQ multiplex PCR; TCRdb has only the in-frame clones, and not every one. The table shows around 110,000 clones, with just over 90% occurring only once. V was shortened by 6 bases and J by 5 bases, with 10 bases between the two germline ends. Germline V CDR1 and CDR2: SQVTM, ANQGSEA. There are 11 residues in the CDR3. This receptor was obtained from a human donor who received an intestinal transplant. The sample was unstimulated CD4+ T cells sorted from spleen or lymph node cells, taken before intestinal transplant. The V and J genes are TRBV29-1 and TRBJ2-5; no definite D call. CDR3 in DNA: TGCAGCGTAGCCGATCCGGAGACCCAGTACTTC. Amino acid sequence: CSVADPETQYF.